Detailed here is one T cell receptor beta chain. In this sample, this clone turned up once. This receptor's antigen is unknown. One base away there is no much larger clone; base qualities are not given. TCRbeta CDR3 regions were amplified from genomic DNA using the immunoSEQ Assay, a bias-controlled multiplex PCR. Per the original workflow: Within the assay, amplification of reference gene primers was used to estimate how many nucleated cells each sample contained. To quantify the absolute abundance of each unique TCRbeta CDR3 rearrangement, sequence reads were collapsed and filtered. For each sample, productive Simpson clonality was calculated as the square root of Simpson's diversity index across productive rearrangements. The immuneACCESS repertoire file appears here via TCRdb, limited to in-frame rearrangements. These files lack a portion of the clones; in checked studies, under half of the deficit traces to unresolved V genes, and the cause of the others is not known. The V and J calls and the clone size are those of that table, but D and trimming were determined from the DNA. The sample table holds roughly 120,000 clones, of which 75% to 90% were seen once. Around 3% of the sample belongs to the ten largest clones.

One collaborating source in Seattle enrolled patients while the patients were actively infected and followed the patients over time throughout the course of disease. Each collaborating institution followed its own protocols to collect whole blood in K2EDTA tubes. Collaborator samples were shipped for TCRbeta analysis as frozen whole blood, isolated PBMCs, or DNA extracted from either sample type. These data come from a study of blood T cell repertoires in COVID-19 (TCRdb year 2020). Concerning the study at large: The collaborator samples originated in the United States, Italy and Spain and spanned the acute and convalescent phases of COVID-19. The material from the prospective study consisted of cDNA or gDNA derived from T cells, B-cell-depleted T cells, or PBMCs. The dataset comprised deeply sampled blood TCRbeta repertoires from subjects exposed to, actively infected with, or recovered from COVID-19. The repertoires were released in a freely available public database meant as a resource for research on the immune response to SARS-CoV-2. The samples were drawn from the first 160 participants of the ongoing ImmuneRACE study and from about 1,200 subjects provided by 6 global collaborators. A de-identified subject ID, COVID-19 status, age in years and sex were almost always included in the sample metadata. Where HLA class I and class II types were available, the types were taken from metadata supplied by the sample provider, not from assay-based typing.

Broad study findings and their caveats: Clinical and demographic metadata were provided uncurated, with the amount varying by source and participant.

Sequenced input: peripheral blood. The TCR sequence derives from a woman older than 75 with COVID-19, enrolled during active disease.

For the CDR3, the sequence is CASSFSGYEQYF. In nucleotide form, the sequence is TGTGCCAGCAGTTTTTCAGGGTACGAGCAGTACTTC. Recombination linked TRBV27 to TRBJ2-7, with a tentative D gene TRBD1 over 5 matching bases. V drops 3 bases and J drops 4 bases, leaving 7 bases in between. The germline V gene (reference sequence) provides CDR1 MNHEY and CDR2 SMNVEV. The CDR3, from cysteine to phenylalanine, totals 12 residues. Only the CDR3 DNA is retained, 36 bases long and in frame from the first base.